This T cell receptor beta chain was captured by sequencing in a study of blood T cell repertoires in COVID-19 (TCRdb year 2020). General notes on the study: Collaborator samples came from the United States, Italy and Spain and covered acute and convalescent phases of COVID-19. The material from the prospective study consisted of cDNA or gDNA derived from T cells, B-cell-depleted T cells, or PBMCs. Subjects who had been exposed to COVID-19, were actively infected with it, or had recovered from it provided the deeply sampled blood TCRbeta repertoires that made up the dataset. The repertoires were released in a freely available public database meant as a resource for research on the immune response to SARS-CoV-2. The samples were drawn from the first 160 participants of the ongoing ImmuneRACE study and from 1,254 subjects provided by 6 global collaborators. Sample metadata almost always included a de-identified subject ID, COVID-19 status, age in years and sex. Where HLA class I and class II types were available, the types were taken from metadata supplied by the sample provider, not from assay-based typing. The study at large found these results: Clinical and demographic metadata were provided uncurated, with the amount varying by source and participant.

V loses 5 bases of germline sequence and J loses 1 base, and the interval between the two ends is 18 bases. Reading the germline V gene gives CDR1 SGHAT and CDR2 FQNNGV. Taken from cysteine to phenylalanine, the CDR3 has 16 residues. The read is trimmed to its CDR3 DNA, 48 bases read in frame from base 1. In the case of this clone: The target of this receptor is not known. Qualities for individual bases were not recorded, and no much larger clone is one base off.

Another Seattle source contributed samples from volunteer blood donors who had recovered from COVID-19. Each collaborating institution followed its own protocols to collect whole blood in K2EDTA tubes. For TCRbeta analysis, collaborator samples were shipped as frozen whole blood, as isolated PBMCs, or as DNA extracted from either sample type. The immunoSEQ Assay, a bias-controlled multiplex PCR, was used to amplify TCRbeta CDR3 regions from genomic DNA. In the authors' own workflow: Within the assay, amplification of reference gene primers was used to estimate how many nucleated cells each sample contained. To quantify the absolute abundance of each unique TCRbeta CDR3 rearrangement, sequence reads were collapsed and filtered. Productive Simpson clonality was computed per sample as the square root of Simpson's diversity index over productive rearrangements. Here the immuneACCESS table is served through TCRdb, limited to in-frame sequences with V and J called. Missing clones are a known gap in these copies; in checked studies unresolved V genes cover under half, and the rest lacks a known reason. That table supplies the V and J calls and clone size; D and trimming were determined from the DNA. This sample comprises 200,000 or so clones, 65% to 90% of them detected only once. The ten biggest clones cover around 2.4% of the sample.

The sequence links TRBV11-2 to TRBJ2-7; a confident D gene designation cannot be given. The source of this sequence is a man in his forties who had recovered from COVID-19. Sequencing was carried out using peripheral blood. The CDR3 loop reads CASSTNRFLSSYEQYF. The nucleotide sequence reads TGTGCCAGCAGCACCAACAGATTCTTAAGTTCCTACGAGCAGTACTTC.